This TCR beta chain appears in the sequencing data of a study of T-cell reconstitution after alpha-beta-depleted transplantation in children. Study conclusions and caveats: At day 60, the high TCRbeta diversity found in some patients originated from recipient T cells and thymic progenitors that had survived. Reportedly, roughly two months post-transplant, alpha-beta T cells arose from several hundred expanded graft clones.

On this clonotype itself: Its target is not known.

Trimming took off 5 bases at V and 3 bases at J, with 11 bases between the two ends. The CDR3 has 12 residues. Germline V CDR1 and CDR2: DFQATT, SNEGSKA (reference sequence). It was with unique molecular identifiers that the TCRbeta library was prepared. Each CDR3 protein gets one entry after TCRdb re-called the PCR reads with MiXCR. The table shows 700,000 to 950,000 distinct CDR3 sequences, with approximately 15% occurring only once. V is TRBV20-1 and J is TRBJ2-7; a possible D gene is TRBD2 (5 bases). The clonotype comes from a male patient between 5 and 17 years old who had a stem cell transplant for acute lymphoblastic leukemia, so the T cells may come from the graft donor. The source was PBMCs, mostly from graft donor cells, collected 360 days after TCRalphabeta/CD19-depleted stem cell transplant. The CDR3 DNA sequence: TGCAGTGCTGCCCGGACTTACTACGAGCAGTACTTC. Protein: CSAARTYYEQYF.